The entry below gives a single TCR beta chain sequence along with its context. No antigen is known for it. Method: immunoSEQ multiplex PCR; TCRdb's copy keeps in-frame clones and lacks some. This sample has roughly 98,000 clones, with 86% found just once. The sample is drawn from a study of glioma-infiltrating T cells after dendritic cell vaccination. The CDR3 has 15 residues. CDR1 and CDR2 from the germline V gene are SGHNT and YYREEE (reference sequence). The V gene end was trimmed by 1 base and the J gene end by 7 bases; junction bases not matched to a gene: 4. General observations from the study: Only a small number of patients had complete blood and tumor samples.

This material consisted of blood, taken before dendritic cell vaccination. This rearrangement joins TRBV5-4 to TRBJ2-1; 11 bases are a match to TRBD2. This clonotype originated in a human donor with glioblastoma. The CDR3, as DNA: TGTGCCAGCAGCTTGTTACTAGCGGGAGTGAATGAGCAGTTCTTC. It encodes CASSLLLAGVNEQFF.